These 3 T cell receptor beta chains were sequenced from one sample in a study of chemoradiotherapy in HPV16-positive cancers (dated by TCRdb to between 2021 and 2024). Library method: the immunoSEQ multiplex PCR assay. TCRdb mirrors the immuneACCESS table, restricted to in-frame sequences. Some clones are absent from its copies; in checked studies, under half trace to an unresolved V gene, and the reason for the others is unknown. Within this sample are about 10,000 clones, with more than 85% of them counted one time only. The biggest ten clones account for about 1.7% of the sample. The specimen comprised blood, sampled from a patient who underwent chemoradiotherapy. These receptors all stem from a human donor with HPV-associated anogenital cancer.

A few counts support this clone. The gene calls are TRBV7-9 and TRBJ2-1, with a weak D call TRBD2 (6 bases). Trimming took off 3 bases at V and 4 bases at J, with 13 bases between the two ends. The CDR3 spans 15 residues. Germline lookup yields CDR1 SEHNR and CDR2 FQNEAQ (reference sequence). In nucleotides, the CDR3 is TGTGCCAGCAGCTTTCGGGGGACCCCATACAATGAGCAGTTCTTC. This sequence encodes CASSFRGTPYNEQFF.

This chain uses TRBV7-9 with TRBJ1-2; the D is unclear. Trimming took 5 bases from V and 2 from J, leaving 9 bases between them. The CDR3 extends over 13 amino acids. The germline gives CDR1 SEHNR, CDR2 FQNEAQ (reference sequence). In DNA, the CDR3 is TGTGCCAGCAGCCAGAGGGTCAACTATGGCTACACCTTC. It codes for CASSQRVNYGYTF.

The chain joins TRBV5-1 to TRBJ1-2; D is ambiguous. The V gene lost 1 base and the J gene lost 3 bases, with 13 bases spanning the gap. This CDR3 has 15 residues. Germline values: CDR1 SGHRS, CDR2 YFSETQ. As DNA, the CDR3 is TGCGCCAGCAGCTTGAAAGGATTGGACCACTATGGCTACACCTTC. Protein: CASSLKGLDHYGYTF. The full variable domain, completed using reference TRBV5-1 and TRBJ1-2, is KAGVTQTPRYLIKTRGQQVTLSCSPISGHRSVSWYQQTPGQGLQFLFEYFSETQRNKGNFPGRFSGRQFSNSRSEMNVSTLELGDSALYLCASSLKGLDHYGYTFGSGTRLTVV.